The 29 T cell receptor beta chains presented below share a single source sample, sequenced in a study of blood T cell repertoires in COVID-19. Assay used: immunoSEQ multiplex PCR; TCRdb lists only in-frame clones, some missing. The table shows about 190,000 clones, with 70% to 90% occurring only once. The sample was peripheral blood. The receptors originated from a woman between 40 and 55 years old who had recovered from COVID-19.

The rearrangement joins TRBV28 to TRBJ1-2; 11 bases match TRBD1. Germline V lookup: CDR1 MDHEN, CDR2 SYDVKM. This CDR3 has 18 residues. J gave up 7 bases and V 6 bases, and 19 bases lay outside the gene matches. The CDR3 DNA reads TGTGCCAGCAGCACCACCATAACAACGGGACAGGGGGTGGTTGGCTACACCTTC. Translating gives CASSTTITTGQGVVGYTF.

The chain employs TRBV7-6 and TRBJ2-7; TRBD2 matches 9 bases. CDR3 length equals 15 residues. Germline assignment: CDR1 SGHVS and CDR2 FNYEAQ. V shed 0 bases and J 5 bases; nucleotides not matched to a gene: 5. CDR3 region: CASSLASGSFDEQYF. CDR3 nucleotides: TGTGCCAGCAGCTTAGCTAGCGGGAGTTTCGACGAGCAGTACTTC.

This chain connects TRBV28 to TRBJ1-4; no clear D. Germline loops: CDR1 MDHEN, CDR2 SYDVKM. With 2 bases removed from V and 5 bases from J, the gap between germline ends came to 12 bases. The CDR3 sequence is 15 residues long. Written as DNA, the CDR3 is TGTGCCAGCAGTTTAGGTGGGCCCACCAATGAAAAACTGTTTTTT. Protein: CASSLGGPTNEKLFF.

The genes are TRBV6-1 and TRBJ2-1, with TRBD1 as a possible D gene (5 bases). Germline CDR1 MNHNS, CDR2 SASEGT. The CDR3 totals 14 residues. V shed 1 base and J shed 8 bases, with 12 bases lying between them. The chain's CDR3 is CASSEGDRFYEQFF. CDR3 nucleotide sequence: TGTGCCAGCAGTGAAGGAGACAGATTCTATGAGCAGTTCTTC.

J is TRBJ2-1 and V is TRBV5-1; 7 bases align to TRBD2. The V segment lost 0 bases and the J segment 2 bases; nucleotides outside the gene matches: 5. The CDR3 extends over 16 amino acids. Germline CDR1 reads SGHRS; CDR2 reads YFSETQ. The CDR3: CASSLAGGGTYNEQFF. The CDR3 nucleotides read TGCGCCAGCAGCTTGGCGGGCGGGGGTACCTACAATGAGCAGTTCTTC.

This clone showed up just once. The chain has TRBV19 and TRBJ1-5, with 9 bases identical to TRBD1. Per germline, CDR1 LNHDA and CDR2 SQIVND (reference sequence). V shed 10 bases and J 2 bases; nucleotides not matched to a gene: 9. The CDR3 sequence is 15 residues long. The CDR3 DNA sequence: TGTGCCACCAATCCGACAGGGGGAGGCAATCAGCCCCAGCATTTT. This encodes CATNPTGGGNQPQHF.

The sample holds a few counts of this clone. The CDR3 is CASSPHGGEQYF. The CDR3 DNA is TGTGCCAGCAGCCCGCACGGGGGCGAGCAGTACTTC. The gene calls are TRBV3-1 (or the pseudogene TRBV3-2) and TRBJ2-7; D is possibly TRBD2 (6 bases). Germline CDR1 is LGHDT and CDR2 is YNNKEL (reference sequence). This CDR3 spans 12 amino acids. Trimming took 4 bases from V and 6 from J, leaving 10 bases between them.

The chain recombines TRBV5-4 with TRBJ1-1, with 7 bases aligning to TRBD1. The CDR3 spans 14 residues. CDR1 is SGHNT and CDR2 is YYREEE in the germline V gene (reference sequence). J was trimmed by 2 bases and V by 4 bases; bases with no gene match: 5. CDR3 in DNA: TGTGCCAGCAGCCCAGGGGGAGGAAACACTGAAGCTTTCTTT. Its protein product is CASSPGGGNTEAFF.

The chain's CDR3 is CATRPPGGDEQYF. CDR3 nucleotide sequence: TGTGCCACCCGCCCCCCCGGAGGAGATGAGCAGTACTTC. This chain connects TRBV10-3 to TRBJ2-7; TRBD2 is a possible D gene (5 bases). Per the germline V gene, CDR1 is ENHRY and CDR2 is SYGVKD. The CDR3 runs 13 residues. V was trimmed by 10 bases and J by 7 bases, leaving 20 bases between them.

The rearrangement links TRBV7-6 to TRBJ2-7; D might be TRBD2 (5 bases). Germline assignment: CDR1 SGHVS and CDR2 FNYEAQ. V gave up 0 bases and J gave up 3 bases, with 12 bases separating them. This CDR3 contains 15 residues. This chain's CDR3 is CASSLADGEGYEQYF. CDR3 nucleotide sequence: TGTGCCAGCAGCTTAGCGGACGGGGAAGGCTACGAGCAGTACTTC.

The CDR3: CASSLGQASLNQPQHF. CDR3 nucleotides: TGTGCCAGCAGTTTAGGACAGGCTTCTCTCAATCAGCCCCAGCATTTT. The chain employs TRBV28 and TRBJ1-5; 7 positions match TRBD1. The CDR3 runs to 16 residues. From germline, CDR1 is MDHEN and CDR2 SYDVKM. Trimming took 2 bases from V and 3 from J; bases not matched to a gene: 7.

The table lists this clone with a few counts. CDR3 sequence: CASSGTTGVNEKLFF. CDR3 sequence (DNA): TGTGCCAGTAGCGGAACGACGGGTGTTAACGAAAAACTGTTTTTT. The rearrangement joins TRBV19 to TRBJ1-4; the D is unclear. V dropped 6 bases and J dropped 8 bases, with 19 bases sitting between them. In germline, CDR1 is LNHDA, CDR2 SQIVND (reference sequence). The CDR3 runs to 15 residues.

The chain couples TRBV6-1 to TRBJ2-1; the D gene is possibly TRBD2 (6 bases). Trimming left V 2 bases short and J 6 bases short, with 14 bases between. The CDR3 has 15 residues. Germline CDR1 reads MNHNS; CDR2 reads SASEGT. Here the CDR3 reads CASSERAGWSNEQFF. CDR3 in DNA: TGTGCCAGCAGTGAACGCGCGGGATGGTCCAATGAGCAGTTCTTC.

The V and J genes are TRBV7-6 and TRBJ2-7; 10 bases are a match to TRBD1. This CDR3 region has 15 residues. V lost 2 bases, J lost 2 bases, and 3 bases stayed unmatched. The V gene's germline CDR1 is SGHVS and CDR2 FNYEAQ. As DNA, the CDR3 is TGTGCCAGCAGCTTACGACAGGGGGCGGCCTACGAGCAGTACTTC. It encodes CASSLRQGAAYEQYF.

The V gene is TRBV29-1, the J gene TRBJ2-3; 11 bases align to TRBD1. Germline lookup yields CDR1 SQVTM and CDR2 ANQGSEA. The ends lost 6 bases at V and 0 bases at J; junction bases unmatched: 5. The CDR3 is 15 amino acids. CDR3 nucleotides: TGCAGCGTAGGACAGGGGGCTTATAGCACAGATACGCAGTATTTT. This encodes CSVGQGAYSTDTQYF.

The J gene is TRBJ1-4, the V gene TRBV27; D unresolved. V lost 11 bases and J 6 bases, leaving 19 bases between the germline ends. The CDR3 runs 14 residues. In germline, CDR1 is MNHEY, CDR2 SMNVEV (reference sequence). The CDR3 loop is CASRTWQDDEKLFF. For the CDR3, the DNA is TGTGCCTCCCGGACTTGGCAGGATGATGAAAAACTGTTTTTT. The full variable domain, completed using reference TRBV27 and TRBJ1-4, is EAQVTQNPRYLITVTGKKLTVTCSQNMNHEYMSWYRQDPGLGLRQIYYSMNVEVTDKGDVPEGYKVSRKEKRNFPLILESPSPNQTSLYFCASRTWQDDEKLFFGSGTQLSVL.

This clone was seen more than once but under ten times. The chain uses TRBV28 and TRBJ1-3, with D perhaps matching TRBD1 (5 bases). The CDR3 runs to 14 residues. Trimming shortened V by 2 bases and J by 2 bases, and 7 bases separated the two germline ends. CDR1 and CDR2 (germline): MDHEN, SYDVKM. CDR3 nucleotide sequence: TGTGCCAGCAGTTTACAAGGGGCTGGAAACACCATATATTTT. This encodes CASSLQGAGNTIYF. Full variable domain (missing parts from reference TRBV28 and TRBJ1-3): DVKVTQSSRYLVKRTGEKVFLECVQDMDHENMFWYRQDPGLGLRLIYFSYDVKMKEKGDIPEGYSVSREKKERFSLILESASTNQTSMYLCASSLQGAGNTIYFGEGSWLTVV.

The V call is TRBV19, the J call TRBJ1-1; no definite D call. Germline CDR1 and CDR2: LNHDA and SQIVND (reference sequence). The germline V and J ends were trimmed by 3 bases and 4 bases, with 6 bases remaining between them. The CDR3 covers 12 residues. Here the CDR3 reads CASSIASTEAFF. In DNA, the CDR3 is TGTGCCAGTAGTATTGCGTCCACTGAAGCTTTCTTT. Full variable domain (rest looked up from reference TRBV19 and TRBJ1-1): DGGITQSPKYLFRKEGQNVTLSCEQNLNHDAMYWYRQDPGQGLRLIYYSQIVNDFQKGDIAEGYSVSREKKESFPLTVTSAQKNPTAFYLCASSIASTEAFFGQGTRLTVV.

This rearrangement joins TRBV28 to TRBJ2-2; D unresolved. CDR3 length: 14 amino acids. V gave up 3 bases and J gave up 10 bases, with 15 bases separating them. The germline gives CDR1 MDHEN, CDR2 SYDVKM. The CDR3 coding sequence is TGTGCCAGCAGTTTTAATTTTGAGGCAGTGGAGCTGTTTTTT. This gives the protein CASSFNFEAVELFF. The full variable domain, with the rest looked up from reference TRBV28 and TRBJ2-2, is DVKVTQSSRYLVKRTGEKVFLECVQDMDHENMFWYRQDPGLGLRLIYFSYDVKMKEKGDIPEGYSVSREKKERFSLILESASTNQTSMYLCASSFNFEAVELFFGEGSRLTVL.

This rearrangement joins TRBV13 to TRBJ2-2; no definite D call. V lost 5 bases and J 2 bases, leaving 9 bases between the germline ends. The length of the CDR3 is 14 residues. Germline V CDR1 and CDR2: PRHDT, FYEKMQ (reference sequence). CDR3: CASSEEKNTGELFF. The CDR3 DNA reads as TGTGCCAGCAGCGAGGAAAAAAACACCGGGGAGCTGTTTTTT.

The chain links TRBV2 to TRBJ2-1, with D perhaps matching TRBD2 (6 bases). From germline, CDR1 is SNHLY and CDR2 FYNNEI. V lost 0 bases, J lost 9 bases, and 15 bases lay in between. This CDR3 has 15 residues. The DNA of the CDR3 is TGTGCCAGCAGTGAAGCGCGGGGACTGGAAGCTGAGCAGTTCTTC. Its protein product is CASSEARGLEAEQFF.

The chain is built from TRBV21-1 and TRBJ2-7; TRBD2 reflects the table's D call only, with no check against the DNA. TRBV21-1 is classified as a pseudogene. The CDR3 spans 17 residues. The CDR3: CASSKEGSPGRRYEQYF. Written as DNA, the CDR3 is TGTGCCAGCAGCAAAGAGGGCAGCCCGGGGAGAAGATACGAGCAGTACTTC.

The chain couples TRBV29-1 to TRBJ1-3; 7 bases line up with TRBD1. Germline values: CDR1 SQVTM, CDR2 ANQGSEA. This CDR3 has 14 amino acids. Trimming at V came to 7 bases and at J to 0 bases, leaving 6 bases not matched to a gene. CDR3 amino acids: CSGSQGSSGNTIYF. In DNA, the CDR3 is TGCAGCGGCTCACAGGGGAGCTCTGGAAACACCATATATTTT.

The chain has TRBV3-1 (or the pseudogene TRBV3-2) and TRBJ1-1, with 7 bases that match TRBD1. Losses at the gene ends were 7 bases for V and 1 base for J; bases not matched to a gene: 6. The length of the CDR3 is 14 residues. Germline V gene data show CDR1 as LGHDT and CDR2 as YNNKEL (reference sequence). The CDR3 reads CASTDRPKNTEAFF. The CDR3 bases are TGTGCCAGCACGGACAGGCCAAAGAACACTGAAGCTTTCTTT.

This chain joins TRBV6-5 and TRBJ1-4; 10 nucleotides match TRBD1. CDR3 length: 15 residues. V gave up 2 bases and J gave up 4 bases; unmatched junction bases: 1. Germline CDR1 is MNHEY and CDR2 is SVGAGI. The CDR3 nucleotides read TGTGCCAGCAGTTACGGGACAGGGGATAATGAAAAACTGTTTTTT. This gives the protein CASSYGTGDNEKLFF.

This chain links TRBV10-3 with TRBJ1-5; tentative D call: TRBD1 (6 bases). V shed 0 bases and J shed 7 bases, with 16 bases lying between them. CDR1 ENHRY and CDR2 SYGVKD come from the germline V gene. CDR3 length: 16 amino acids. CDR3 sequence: CAISESGAQLYQPQHF. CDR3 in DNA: TGTGCCATCAGTGAGTCGGGGGCTCAACTGTACCAGCCCCAGCATTTT.

CDR3: CASSLGQGYEQFF. For the CDR3, the DNA is TGTGCCAGCAGCTTGGGACAGGGTTACGAGCAGTTCTTC. The chain couples TRBV6-5 to TRBJ2-1, with TRBD1 matching 9 bases. The CDR3 contains 13 residues. Trimming removed 6 bases from V and 10 bases from J; junction bases left unmatched: 7. The V gene's germline CDR1 is MNHEY and CDR2 SVGAGI.

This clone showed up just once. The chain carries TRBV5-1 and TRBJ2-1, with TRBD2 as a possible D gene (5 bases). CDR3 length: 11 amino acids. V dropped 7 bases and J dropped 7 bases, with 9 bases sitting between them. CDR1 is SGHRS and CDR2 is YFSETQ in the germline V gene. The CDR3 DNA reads TGCGCCAGCGGTAGCGTAAATGAGCAGTTCTTC. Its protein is CASGSVNEQFF.

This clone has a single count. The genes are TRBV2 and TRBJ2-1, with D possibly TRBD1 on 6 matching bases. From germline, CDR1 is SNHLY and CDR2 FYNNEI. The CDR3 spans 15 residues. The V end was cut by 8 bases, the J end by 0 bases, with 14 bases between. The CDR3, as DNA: TGTGCCAGCGTGACCGGGACATCCTCCTACAATGAGCAGTTCTTC. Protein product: CASVTGTSSYNEQFF.